This T cell receptor (beta chain) was identified in a study of vaccination and CD4 T cells after COVID-19. The overall study: A CEFX pool, an HIV-1 Nef pool, or no peptide went to control cultures.

V trimming: 4 bases; J trimming: 7 bases; junction bases outside the gene matches: 8. The length of the CDR3 is 14 residues. CDR1 is SGHTA and CDR2 is FQGNSA in the germline V gene. Note on this clonotype: Its specificity is not known.

The Oncomine TCR Beta short-read assay was applied to DNA of cultured CD4+ T cells. One entry per CDR3 protein results from TCRdb running MiXCR on the PCR reads. The data contain around 13,000 distinct CDR3 sequences, 75% to 80% of them singletons. Treatment in this sample: approximately nine-day PBMC culture with coronavirus spike peptide pools or control peptides (ViraFEST assay). The chain is built from TRBV7-2 and TRBJ2-5, with 8 positions matching TRBD1. The TCR originated in a human donor who had recovered from COVID-19. Sample: CD4+ T cells from blood, cultured in vitro. The CDR3 spells CASSSGTGWVTQYF. CDR3 bases: TGTGCCAGCAGCTCTGGGACAGGTTGGGTGACCCAGTACTTC.